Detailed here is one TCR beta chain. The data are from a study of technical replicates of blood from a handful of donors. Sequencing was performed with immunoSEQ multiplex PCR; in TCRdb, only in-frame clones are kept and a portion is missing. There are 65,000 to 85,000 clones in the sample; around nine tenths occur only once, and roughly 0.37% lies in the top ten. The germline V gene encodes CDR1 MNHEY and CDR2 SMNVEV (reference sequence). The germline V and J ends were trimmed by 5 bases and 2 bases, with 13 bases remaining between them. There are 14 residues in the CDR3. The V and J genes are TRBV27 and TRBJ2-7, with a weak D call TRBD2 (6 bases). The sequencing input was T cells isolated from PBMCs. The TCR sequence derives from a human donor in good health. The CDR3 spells CASSLDGGPYEQYF. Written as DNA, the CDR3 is TGTGCCAGCAGTCTTGACGGGGGTCCCTACGAGCAGTACTTC.